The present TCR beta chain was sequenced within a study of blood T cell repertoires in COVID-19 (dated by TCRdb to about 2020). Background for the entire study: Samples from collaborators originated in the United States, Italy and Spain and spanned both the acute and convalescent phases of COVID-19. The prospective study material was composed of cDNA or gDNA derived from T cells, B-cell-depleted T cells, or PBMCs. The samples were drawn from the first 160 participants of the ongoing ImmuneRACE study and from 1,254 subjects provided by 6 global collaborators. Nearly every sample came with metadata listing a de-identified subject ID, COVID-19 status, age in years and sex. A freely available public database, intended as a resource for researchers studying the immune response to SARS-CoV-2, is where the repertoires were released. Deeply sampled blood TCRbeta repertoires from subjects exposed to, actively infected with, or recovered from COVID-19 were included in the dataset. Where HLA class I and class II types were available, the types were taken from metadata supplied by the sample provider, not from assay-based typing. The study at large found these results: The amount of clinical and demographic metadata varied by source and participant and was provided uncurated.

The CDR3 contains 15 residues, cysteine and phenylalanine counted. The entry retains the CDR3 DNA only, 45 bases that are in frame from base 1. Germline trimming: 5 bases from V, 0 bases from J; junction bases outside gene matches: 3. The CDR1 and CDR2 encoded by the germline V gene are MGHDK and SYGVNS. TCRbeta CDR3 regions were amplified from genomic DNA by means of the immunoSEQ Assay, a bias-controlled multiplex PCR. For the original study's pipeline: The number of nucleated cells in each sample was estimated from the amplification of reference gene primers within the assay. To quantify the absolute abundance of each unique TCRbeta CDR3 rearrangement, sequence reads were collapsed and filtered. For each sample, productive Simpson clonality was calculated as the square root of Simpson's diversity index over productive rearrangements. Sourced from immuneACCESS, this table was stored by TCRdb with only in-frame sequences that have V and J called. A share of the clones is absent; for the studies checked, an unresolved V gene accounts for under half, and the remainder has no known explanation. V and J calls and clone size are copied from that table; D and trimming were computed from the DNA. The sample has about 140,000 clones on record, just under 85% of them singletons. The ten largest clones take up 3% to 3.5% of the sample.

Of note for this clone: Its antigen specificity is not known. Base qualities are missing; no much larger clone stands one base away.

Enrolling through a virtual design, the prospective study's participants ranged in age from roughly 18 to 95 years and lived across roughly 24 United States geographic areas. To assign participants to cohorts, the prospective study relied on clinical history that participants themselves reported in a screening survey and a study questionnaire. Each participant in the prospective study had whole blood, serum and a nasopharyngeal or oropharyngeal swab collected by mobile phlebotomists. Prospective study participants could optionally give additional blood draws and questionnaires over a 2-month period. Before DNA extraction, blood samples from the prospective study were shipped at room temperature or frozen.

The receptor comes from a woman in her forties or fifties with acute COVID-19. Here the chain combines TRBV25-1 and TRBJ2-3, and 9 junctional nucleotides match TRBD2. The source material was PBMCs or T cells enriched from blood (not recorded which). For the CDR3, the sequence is CASSHSGGSTDTQYF. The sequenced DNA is TGTGCCAGCAGTCATAGCGGGGGAAGCACAGATACGCAGTATTTT.